The T cell receptor (beta chain) described here comes from a study of T cell repertoires in cytomegalovirus infection. Study at large: Matching HLA type and CMV infection were both indicated by public TCR beta signatures. Regarding the study as a whole: CMV carriers having the relevant HLA were flagged by cumulative public TCR beta family frequency.

TCRdb re-derived calls from the reads in MiXCR, one entry per CDR3 protein. The table shows about 260,000 distinct CDR3 sequences, with around 13% occurring only once. This clonotype showed up just a few times. Its specificity is not known. The ends were cut back, 4 bases at V and 4 bases at J, with 14 bases in the middle. CDR3 length: 15 amino acids. Per germline, CDR1 SNHLY and CDR2 FYNNEI. The sequenced sample was PBMCs. The source of this sequence is a human donor in good health (CMV status not recorded). Some clones in this sample may be carry-over from other donors' samples. The chain combines TRBV2 with TRBJ1-5; the D gene is possibly TRBD1 (5 bases). The CDR3: CASSVEGKQNQPQHF. The CDR3 DNA sequence: TGTGCCAGCAGTGTGGAGGGGAAACAAAATCAGCCCCAGCATTTT.